This T cell receptor (beta chain) stems from a study of vaccination effects on CD4 cells after COVID-19 (dated by TCRdb to between 2021 and 2024). In the study overall: Across the study, the median time from the second dose to post-vaccine sampling was 72 days (range 14 to 241). The study compared SARS-CoV-2 spike-specific CD4+ TCR repertoires before and after mRNA vaccination in COVID-19 convalescent patients and infection-naive vaccine recipients. A total of nine to ten COVID-19 convalescent patients and a handful of SARS-CoV-2-naive healthy vaccine recipients were included in the full study. Cultures from other donors in the study were sequenced with the Oncomine TCR Beta short-read assay on an Illumina iSeq 100.

Beyond this particular receptor, the publication reports: Among healthy vaccine recipients, nearly all vaccine-induced clones were SARS-CoV-2 mono-reactive, and only 1 of 255 was cross-reactive with common cold coronaviruses. At late post-vaccination timepoints, both infection-induced and vaccine-induced clones showed marked clonal contraction, consistent with waning T cell responses. Only a small number of convalescent patients were included, and no early post-infection timepoints were available, which limited the study.

With respect to this clone: The antigen it binds to is not known. The input lacks base qualities; no much larger clone sits a single base away.

From cysteine to phenylalanine, the CDR3 is 12 amino acids long. Just the 36-base CDR3 DNA is kept, in frame starting at base 1. V was cut back by 3 bases and J by 1 base, leaving a gap of 3 bases between them. CDR1 and CDR2 (SEHNR, FQNEAQ) derive from the germline V gene (reference sequence). In the ViraFEST assay, PBMC were stimulated with viral peptide pools, and antigen-specific CD4+ T cell clonotypes were then identified by expansion using TCR sequencing. After roughly 11 days of culture, CD4+ T cells were isolated with the EasySep CD4+ T cell isolation kit. Two doses of either the BNT162b2 or the mRNA-1273 mRNA SARS-CoV-2 vaccine were administered to participants. None of the healthy vaccine recipients had a prior SARS-CoV-2 infection, which was confirmed by nucleocapsid antibody tests that came back negative both before and after vaccination. Each well held two million PBMC cultured in IMDM containing around 5.1% human AB serum, around 9.3 IU/ml IL-2 and gentamicin, along with about 10 ug/ml peptides. Half of the culture medium was replaced with fresh IL-2-containing medium on days 3 and 7. Each peptide stimulation condition was cultured in triplicate wells unless otherwise noted. PBMC were separated from whole blood using Ficoll-Paque Plus gradient centrifugation and were then either cryopreserved at -140C or used fresh. The spike proteins of SARS-CoV-2 and of the common cold coronaviruses HCoV-NL63, HCoV-OC43 and HCoV-229E were spanned by overlapping peptide pools. The QIAamp micro DNA kit was used to extract genomic DNA from the cultured CD4+ T cells.

The protocol used for the library was the immunoSEQ multiplex PCR assay. DNA from the CD4+ T cells that had been cultured and isolated underwent TCR beta CDR3 sequencing. In the paper's pipeline: Non-productive TCR sequences were removed, reads were trimmed to the CDR3 region, and CDR3s of at least 7 amino acids were retained. Antigen-specific clonotypes were identified with the MANAFEST web app by comparing expansion in peptide wells against reference cultures. To count as positive, a clone had to show expansion at FDR<0.05 compared with the reference and with all other wells, an odds ratio above 5, and a frequency above 0.1% in two replicate wells. Cross-reactive clonotypes were defined as significantly expanded in SARS-CoV-2 spike wells and in at least one common cold coronavirus spike condition. Using the stringdist R package, CDR3 similarity was measured by Levenshtein distance, and unrooted trees were constructed with ape in R 3.6.1. Here the immuneACCESS table is served through TCRdb, limited to in-frame sequences with V and J called. Missing clones are a known gap in these copies; in checked studies unresolved V genes cover under half, and the rest lacks a known reason. That table supplies the V and J calls and clone size; D and trimming were determined from the DNA. Recorded for this sample are some 40,000 clones; just under 85% of them occurred a single time. The ten top clones hold less than 2% of the sample.

The TCR comes from a human donor who received a COVID-19 vaccine. Some clones in this sample may be carry-over from other donors' samples. The input for sequencing was CD4+ T cells from PBMCs cultured with HCoV-NL63 spike peptides, taken after COVID-19 vaccination. Taken with the paper, the label for cell subset or site translates to: HCoV-NL63 spike overlapping peptide pool stimulation. The V and J segments used are TRBV7-9 and TRBJ2-5; the D gene remains uncertain. The CDR3 loop reads CASSFSQETQYF. The DNA is as follows: TGTGCCAGCAGCTTCTCCCAAGAGACCCAGTACTTC.